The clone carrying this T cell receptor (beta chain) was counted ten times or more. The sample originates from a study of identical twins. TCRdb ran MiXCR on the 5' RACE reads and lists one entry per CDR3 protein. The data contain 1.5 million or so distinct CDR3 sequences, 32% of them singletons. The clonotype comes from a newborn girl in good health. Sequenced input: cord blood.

CDR3 loop: CSAGSGASYNEQFF. The CDR3 region has the DNA TGCAGTGCTGGTAGCGGGGCCAGCTACAATGAGCAGTTCTTC. This chain connects TRBV20-1 to TRBJ2-1; 8 bases line up with TRBD2. Germline loops: CDR1 DFQATT, CDR2 SNEGSKA (reference sequence). With V trimmed by 5 bases and J by 3 bases, 6 bases remained unmatched. The CDR3 is 14 residues long.